The rows below give T cell receptor beta chains drawn from one sample of a study of early T cells in non-severe SARS-CoV-2 infection. TCRdb called the 5' RACE reads again in MiXCR, with one record for every CDR3 protein. In the table there are 40,000 to 55,000 distinct CDR3 sequences, over 9% of which are singletons. What was sequenced was whole blood. The receptor set was obtained from an adult who was a healthcare worker with PCR-confirmed SARS-CoV-2 infection or an uninfected control (not recorded which). Each CDR3 is given without its conserved first and last residue.

J,V,CDR3
TRBJ2-5,TRBV28,ASSKTGGVMSQY
TRBJ2-1,TRBV5-1,ASSSNLDRSRQF
TRBJ2-5,TRBV6-6,ASSSSGHKTQY
TRBJ1-1,TRBV11-1,ASSLGGRSEAF
TRBJ2-5,TRBV5-5,ASSLISNQETQY
TRBJ2-2,TRBV4-2,ASSHTTGGADTGELF
TRBJ2-1,TRBV19,ASSFTLGNNEQF
TRBJ2-7,TRBV5-1,ASSEAGTGVYEQY
TRBJ2-1,TRBV7-9,ASSPSGVYNEQF
TRBJ1-1,TRBV4-2,ASSRLSGGGTEAF
TRBJ2-3,TRBV6-6,ASSLGDPTTDTQY
TRBJ2-7,TRBV20-1,SAYSAGGASYEQY
TRBJ2-1,TRBV11-1,ASSLTGNEQF
TRBJ2-2,TRBV19,ASQSQMSTGELF
TRBJ2-3,TRBV20-1,SAKREGSTDTQY
TRBJ1-2,TRBV19,ATRGANYGYT
TRBJ2-7,TRBV6-2/TRBV6-3,ASSYSSDEQY
TRBJ1-2,TRBV7-2,ASSSTGTGSGYT
TRBJ2-3,TRBV27,ASSPTQTVDTQY
TRBJ2-1,TRBV20-1,SANRASGYNEQF
TRBJ2-7,TRBV7-9,ASSLVGQSEQY
TRBJ2-5,TRBV6-6,ASSFGLAAPQETQY
TRBJ2-1,TRBV2,ASRARTGTNEQF
TRBJ1-1,TRBV4-2,ASSQGQGLNTEAF
TRBJ2-5,TRBV5-1,ASSLDGLANLQETQY
TRBJ1-5,TRBV4-1,ASSQPTRRKPQH
TRBJ1-5,TRBV3-1,ASSQMTGDQPQH
TRBJ2-5,TRBV19,ASSAHPSGIQETQY
TRBJ2-7,TRBV6-5,ASSLWGAEQY
TRBJ2-3,TRBV20-1,SATTLAVHTTDTQY
TRBJ2-7,TRBV5-1,ASSLRRGEQY
TRBJ2-7,TRBV7-8,ASSLGARSYEQY
TRBJ2-5,TRBV19,ASSIGMGETQY
TRBJ2-7,TRBV10-3,AISEDWGPSYEQY
TRBJ2-1,TRBV24-1,ATSEPGFSSGSSYNEQF
TRBJ1-2,TRBV3-1,ASSQTDKDGYT
TRBJ2-7,TRBV2,ASSETKSSYEQY
TRBJ2-3,TRBV4-3,ASSQGAQGWADTQY
TRBJ2-6,TRBV5-1,ASRDQVAGANVLT
TRBJ1-1,TRBV2,ASSGQATEAF
TRBJ2-3,TRBV18,ASSLKQSPLRQDTQY
TRBJ2-5,TRBV20-1,SAQWGGAGTQY